Listed below are T cell receptor beta chains from one sample, sequenced in a study of blood T cell repertoires in COVID-19. Clones were read by immunoSEQ multiplex PCR, and TCRdb kept only the in-frame ones, dropping some. The sample has roughly 100,000 clones; 81% are singletons. The sequenced material came from peripheral blood. The receptors were gathered from a man at least 80 years old with acute or convalescent COVID-19. Each CDR3 is given with its conserved first and last residue. A D gene is named only where the DNA matches it firmly. Clone size is not always given. Where it is, it says once, few, many or a class for expanded clones.

CDR3: CASGDRGPGNTIYF
DNA: TGTGCCAGCGGGGACAGGGGGCCTGGAAACACCATATATTTT
J: TRBJ1-3
size: -
V: TRBV2
D: TRBD1

CDR3: CASSTLGTIKFF
DNA: TGTGCCAGTAGCACCTTAGGGACTATAAAATTCTTC
J: TRBJ2-1
size: -
V: TRBV19
D: TRBD2

CDR3: CASSLDRGEETQYF
DNA: TGCGCCAGCAGCTTGGACAGGGGTGAAGAGACCCAGTACTTC
J: TRBJ2-5
size: once
V: TRBV5-1
D: TRBD1

CDR3: CASSRSFPPRAGAWGYTF
DNA: TGTGCCAGCAGTCGGTCCTTTCCACCCAGGGCAGGAGCTTGGGGCTACACCTTC
J: TRBJ1-2
size: -
V: TRBV6-6
D: -

CDR3: CASNKGQGRGYTF
DNA: TGTGCCAGTAATAAAGGTCAGGGAAGGGGCTACACCTTC
J: TRBJ1-2
size: once
V: TRBV19
D: -

CDR3: CASRRTGIGYTF
DNA: TGTGCCAGCAGACGTACAGGGATCGGCTACACCTTC
J: TRBJ1-2
size: -
V: TRBV12-3/TRBV12-4
D: -

CDR3: CASSYGGAGGYNEQFF
DNA: TGTGCCAGCAGTTACGGCGGGGCGGGAGGTTACAATGAGCAGTTCTTC
J: TRBJ2-1
size: -
V: TRBV6-5
D: TRBD2

CDR3: CASSSGTSNSPLHF
DNA: TGTGCCAGCAGCTCCGGGACATCAAATTCACCCCTCCACTTT
J: TRBJ1-6
size: -
V: TRBV5-4
D: -

CDR3: CASSLVPGLASYNEQFF
DNA: TGCGCCAGCAGCTTGGTCCCGGGACTAGCCTCCTACAATGAGCAGTTCTTC
J: TRBJ2-1
size: -
V: TRBV5-1
D: TRBD2

CDR3: CASSLTTGRGNQPQHF
DNA: TGCGCCAGCAGCCTTACGACAGGACGGGGCAATCAGCCCCAGCATTTT
J: TRBJ1-5
size: -
V: TRBV5-1
D: -

CDR3: CASSIRTAGREQYF
DNA: TGTGCCAGCAGCATTAGGACCGCCGGGAGAGAGCAGTACTTC
J: TRBJ2-7
size: few
V: TRBV28
D: -

CDR3: CASSFEENIADSPLHF
DNA: TGTGCCAGCAGTTTCGAAGAGAACATTGCGGATTCACCCCTCCACTTT
J: TRBJ1-6
size: -
V: TRBV28
D: -

CDR3: CASSQRGGQGLCQPQHF
DNA: TGCGCCAGCAGCCAGCGGGGGGGACAGGGGCTTTGTCAGCCCCAGCATTTT
J: TRBJ1-5
size: -
V: TRBV4-1
D: TRBD1

CDR3: CASSPSGTGSSNEQFF
DNA: TGTGCCAGCAGCCCAAGCGGGACAGGGAGTAGCAATGAGCAGTTCTTC
J: TRBJ2-1
size: once
V: TRBV7-9
D: TRBD1

CDR3: CASSLGYGTANTEAFF
DNA: TGTGCCAGCAGCTTAGGCTATGGGACAGCGAACACTGAAGCTTTCTTT
J: TRBJ1-1
size: -
V: TRBV11-2
D: TRBD1

CDR3: CASSIDPSGSSYEQYF
DNA: TGTGCCAGTAGTATAGATCCTAGCGGGAGTTCATACGAGCAGTACTTC
J: TRBJ2-7
size: -
V: TRBV19
D: TRBD2

CDR3: CASSLGGSVAYNEQFF
DNA: TGTGCCAGCAGCTTAGGAGGGAGTGTCGCCTACAATGAGCAGTTCTTC
J: TRBJ2-1
size: -
V: TRBV7-9
D: -

CDR3: CASSLGHANNEQFF
DNA: TGTGCCAGCAGCTTGGGACACGCGAACAATGAGCAGTTCTTC
J: TRBJ2-1
size: -
V: TRBV7-9
D: -

CDR3: CASSLAGTNEKLFF
DNA: TGCGCCAGCAGCTTGGCCGGAACTAATGAAAAACTGTTTTTT
J: TRBJ1-4
size: -
V: TRBV5-1
D: -

CDR3: CASSLTGTGEETQYF
DNA: TGTGCCAGCAGCCTGACGGGGACAGGGGAAGAGACCCAGTACTTC
J: TRBJ2-5
size: once
V: TRBV11-2
D: TRBD1

CDR3: CASSPLGDRTQPQHF
DNA: TGTGCCAGCAGCCCACTAGGGGACAGAACTCAGCCCCAGCATTTT
J: TRBJ1-5
size: few
V: TRBV7-9
D: TRBD1

CDR3: CASSARAGGEDEQFF
DNA: TGTGCCAGCAGCGCAAGAGCGGGAGGGGAAGATGAGCAGTTCTTC
J: TRBJ2-1
size: -
V: TRBV6-2/TRBV6-3
D: TRBD2

CDR3: CASSGATGGFPYEQYF
DNA: TGTGCCAGCAGTGGGGCAACAGGGGGGTTTCCCTACGAGCAGTACTTC
J: TRBJ2-7
size: -
V: TRBV6-6
D: TRBD1

CDR3: CASSTRTSGFSYEQYF
DNA: TGTGCCAGCAGCACCCGGACTAGCGGGTTTTCCTACGAGCAGTACTTC
J: TRBJ2-7
size: once
V: TRBV11-2
D: TRBD2

CDR3: CASSLAGTNTGELFF
DNA: TGCGCCAGCAGCCTGGCGGGGACGAACACCGGGGAGCTGTTTTTT
J: TRBJ2-2
size: few
V: TRBV5-1
D: -